Listed below are T cell receptor beta chains from one sample, sequenced in a study of naive CD8 T cells in extremely preterm neonates. Using immunoSEQ multiplex PCR, the repertoire was profiled, and TCRdb retains in-frame clones only, with some absent. The table has approximately 5,500 clones, over 95% seen once. The specimen sequenced was naive CD8+ T cells from blood. The origin of the receptors is a human donor in good health. CDR3s include the opening cysteine and the closing phenylalanine or tryptophan. Fields, in order: CDR3 DNA, CDR3 protein, clone size, J gene, D gene, V gene. A D gene is named only where the DNA matches it firmly. A row's size may be missing; if present it is once, few, many or a size class.

CDR3 DNA: TGTGCCAGCAATGATATACAGGGCTTGAATACAGATACGCAGTATTTT; CDR3 protein: CASNDIQGLNTDTQYF; clone size: -; J gene: TRBJ2-3; D gene: -; V gene: TRBV5-6
CDR3 DNA: TGTGCCAGCAGGGGCAGACGCTACGAGCAGTACTTC; CDR3 protein: CASRGRRYEQYF; clone size: -; J gene: TRBJ2-7; D gene: -; V gene: TRBV2
CDR3 DNA: TGTGCCAGCAGTTTCAAACTAGCGGGTGTGGTGAACGAGCAGTACTTC; CDR3 protein: CASSFKLAGVVNEQYF; clone size: -; J gene: TRBJ2-7; D gene: TRBD2; V gene: TRBV28
CDR3 DNA: TGTGCCAGCCAACCGGGACTAGCGGGATTAAGCTCCTACAATGAGCAGTTCTTC; CDR3 protein: CASQPGLAGLSSYNEQFF; clone size: once; J gene: TRBJ2-1; D gene: TRBD2; V gene: TRBV2
CDR3 DNA: TGTGCCAGCAGCGACCGACAGGAATACGAGCAGTACTTC; CDR3 protein: CASSDRQEYEQYF; clone size: few; J gene: TRBJ2-7; D gene: -; V gene: TRBV7-9
CDR3 DNA: TGTGCCAGCAGCTCCGGGACTAGCGGGAGGGCGAACTCCTACAATGAGCAGTTCTTC; CDR3 protein: CASSSGTSGRANSYNEQFF; clone size: once; J gene: TRBJ2-1; D gene: TRBD2; V gene: TRBV13
CDR3 DNA: TGTGCCAGCAGTACTCAGGACTCTGGAAACACCATATATTTT; CDR3 protein: CASSTQDSGNTIYF; clone size: -; J gene: TRBJ1-3; D gene: -; V gene: TRBV6-5
CDR3 DNA: TGCGCCAGCAGCTCATTCAGGGGGAAGCGAAACACCATATATTTT; CDR3 protein: CASSSFRGKRNTIYF; clone size: -; J gene: TRBJ1-3; D gene: TRBD1; V gene: TRBV5-1
CDR3 DNA: TGCGCCAGCAGCTTGGCCCCCCCAGGGAACTATGGCTACACCTTC; CDR3 protein: CASSLAPPGNYGYTF; clone size: -; J gene: TRBJ1-2; D gene: -; V gene: TRBV5-1
CDR3 DNA: TGCGCCAGCAATTGGGACAGGGGGCCGGCAGCTAGCACAGATACGCAGTATTTT; CDR3 protein: CASNWDRGPAASTDTQYF; clone size: -; J gene: TRBJ2-3; D gene: TRBD1; V gene: TRBV23-1
CDR3 DNA: TGCGCCAGCAGCCTGGGACTCGGGGACAATGAGCAGTTCTTC; CDR3 protein: CASSLGLGDNEQFF; clone size: -; J gene: TRBJ2-1; D gene: -; V gene: TRBV5-1
CDR3 DNA: TGTGCCTGGAGCACAGGGCGGAATCAGCCCCAGCATTTT; CDR3 protein: CAWSTGRNQPQHF; clone size: -; J gene: TRBJ1-5; D gene: -; V gene: TRBV30
CDR3 DNA: TGCGCCAGCAGCTTTGGACTAGCGGACTCCTACGAGCAGTACTTC; CDR3 protein: CASSFGLADSYEQYF; clone size: once; J gene: TRBJ2-7; D gene: TRBD2; V gene: TRBV5-1